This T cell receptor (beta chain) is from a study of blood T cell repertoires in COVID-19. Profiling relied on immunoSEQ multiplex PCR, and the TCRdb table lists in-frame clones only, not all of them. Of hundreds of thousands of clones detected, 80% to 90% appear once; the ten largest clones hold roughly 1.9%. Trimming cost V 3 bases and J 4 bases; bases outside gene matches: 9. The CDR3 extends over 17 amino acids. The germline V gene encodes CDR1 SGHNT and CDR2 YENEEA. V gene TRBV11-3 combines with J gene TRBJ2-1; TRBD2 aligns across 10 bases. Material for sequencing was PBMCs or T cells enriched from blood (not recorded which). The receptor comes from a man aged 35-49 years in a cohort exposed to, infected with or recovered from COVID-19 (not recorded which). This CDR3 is CASSFTPGTSAYNEQFF. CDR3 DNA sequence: TGTGCCAGCAGCTTCACCCCCGGGACTAGCGCTTACAATGAGCAGTTCTTC.